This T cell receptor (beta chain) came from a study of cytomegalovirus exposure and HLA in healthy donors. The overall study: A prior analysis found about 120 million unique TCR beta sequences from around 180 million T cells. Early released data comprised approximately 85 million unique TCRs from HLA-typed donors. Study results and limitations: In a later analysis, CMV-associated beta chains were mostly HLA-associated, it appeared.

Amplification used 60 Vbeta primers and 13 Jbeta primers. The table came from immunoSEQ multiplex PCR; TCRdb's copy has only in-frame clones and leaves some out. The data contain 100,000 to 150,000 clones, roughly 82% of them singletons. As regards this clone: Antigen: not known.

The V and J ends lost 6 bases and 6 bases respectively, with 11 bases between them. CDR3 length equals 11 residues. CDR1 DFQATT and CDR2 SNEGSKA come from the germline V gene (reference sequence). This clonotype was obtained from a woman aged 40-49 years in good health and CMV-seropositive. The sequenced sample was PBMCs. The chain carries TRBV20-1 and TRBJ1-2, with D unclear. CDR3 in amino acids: CSAHAGNGYTF. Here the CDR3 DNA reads TGCAGTGCCCACGCGGGAAATGGCTACACCTTC.